This TCR beta chain was identified in a study of cytomegalovirus exposure and HLA in healthy donors. Trimming pared 2 bases from V and 5 bases from J, leaving 8 bases between. The CDR3 is made up of 13 amino acids. Per the germline V gene, CDR1 is SGHRS and CDR2 is YFSETQ. Amplification used 60 Vbeta primers and 13 Jbeta primers. Here immunoSEQ multiplex PCR was the method, and the copy in TCRdb shows in-frame clones only, minus some. Of roughly 140,000 clones listed, about 85% are singletons. Sequenced sample: PBMCs. The TCR was taken from a woman under 30 in good health and CMV-seronegative. The chain employs TRBV5-1 and TRBJ1-5; D uncertain. The CDR3: CASSLSGDQPQHF. The CDR3 bases are TGCGCCAGCAGCTTATCCGGGGATCAGCCCCAGCATTTT.